Listed below are T cell receptor beta chains from one sample, sequenced in a study of blood T cells in healthy people across ages. TCRdb fed the 5' RACE reads into MiXCR, producing one record per CDR3 protein. The sample has 750,000 to 850,000 distinct CDR3 sequences; 20% to 25% are singletons. This sample was shared with a second study, whose subject was T cells of mothers and their children.

The sample comprised blood. All receptors come from a boy aged 5-17 years in good health. Both conserved end residues are trimmed from each CDR3. Each record gives: V gene, CDR3 protein.

v_gene: TRBV3-1; CDR3aa: ASSQDYYEQF
v_gene: TRBV29-1; CDR3aa: SVAEETGGTGELF
v_gene: TRBV9; CDR3aa: ASSGPPHSNQPQH
v_gene: TRBV6-2/TRBV6-3; CDR3aa: ASANLPEQY
v_gene: TRBV7-3; CDR3aa: ASSLRGSDRAVPDTQY
v_gene: TRBV6-2/TRBV6-3; CDR3aa: ASSRQGPGGTGELF
v_gene: TRBV18; CDR3aa: ASSPRAGAQRETQY
v_gene: TRBV10-3; CDR3aa: AIRAGDYGYT
v_gene: TRBV9; CDR3aa: ASSSYSDSSTDTQY
v_gene: TRBV5-1; CDR3aa: TSNNYGGTYEQY
v_gene: TRBV24-1; CDR3aa: ATSASGTPNYGYT
v_gene: TRBV20-1; CDR3aa: SAQGRGYEQY
v_gene: TRBV27; CDR3aa: ASSLRGGATKGYT
v_gene: TRBV3-1; CDR3aa: ASSQAEGLDEQY
v_gene: TRBV7-9; CDR3aa: ASSFSRGEDEQF
v_gene: TRBV24-1; CDR3aa: ATSVFGVPQH
v_gene: TRBV10-3; CDR3aa: AISETTGVRY
v_gene: TRBV24-1; CDR3aa: ATSDPRQGRTRELF
v_gene: TRBV11-2; CDR3aa: ASSPRAGGFQYEQF
v_gene: TRBV10-3; CDR3aa: AIRGGMNTGELF
v_gene: TRBV6-6; CDR3aa: ASSQILGEKLF
v_gene: TRBV18; CDR3aa: ASSPRSAVSYNEQF
v_gene: TRBV29-1; CDR3aa: SVEDGRTNTGELF
v_gene: TRBV12-3/TRBV12-4; CDR3aa: ASSLGLALTEQY
v_gene: TRBV29-1; CDR3aa: SVERGSTDTQY
v_gene: TRBV5-1; CDR3aa: ASSLIGAEYEQY
v_gene: TRBV28; CDR3aa: ASTEADYQETQY
v_gene: TRBV7-2; CDR3aa: ASSFDYGRHNQPQH
v_gene: TRBV9; CDR3aa: ASSVVPDDYGYT
v_gene: TRBV10-2; CDR3aa: ASRTRGTGVNEQF
v_gene: TRBV6-1; CDR3aa: ASSEDRDEQY